The 14 T cell receptor beta chains given below trace back to one sample, sequenced in a study of response to subunit inactivated influenza vaccine. TCRdb recomputed calls from the RT-PCR reads with MiXCR, one row per CDR3 protein. The sample holds 250,000 to 350,000 distinct CDR3 sequences, over 20% seen once. This specimen consisted of PBMCs from blood, obtained about 20 months after vaccination. These receptors originate from a man aged 45 to 70 who received an inactivated influenza vaccine.

V is TRBV12-3 or TRBV12-4 and J is TRBJ1-1; TRBD1 aligns across 8 bases. The junction had 6 bases not matched to a gene; V was cut back by 1 base and J by 11 bases. The CDR3 extends over 13 amino acids. CDR3 DNA: TGTGCCAGCAGTTTAGAGGGGACAGGTCCCGCTTTCTTT. Translation: CASSLEGTGPAFF.

V usage is TRBV3-1 and J usage is TRBJ2-7, with D tentatively TRBD1 or TRBD2 (5 bases each). The V gene lost 4 bases and the J gene lost 2 bases, with 15 bases spanning the gap. This CDR3 is built from 15 residues. CDR1 is LGHDT and CDR2 is YNNKEL in the germline V gene (reference sequence). CDR3 region: CASSPTQPGPYEQYF. The CDR3 DNA reads as TGTGCCAGCAGCCCCACCCAGCCGGGGCCCTACGAGCAGTACTTC.

The chain couples TRBV11-1 to TRBJ2-2, with 10 bases lining up with TRBD1. CDR1 is SGHAT, CDR2 FQDESV, per germline (reference sequence). Trimming took 5 bases from V and 4 from J; bases not matched to a gene: 4. The CDR3 is made up of 15 amino acids. CDR3 amino acids: CASSTGTGATGELFF. In DNA, the CDR3 is TGTGCCAGCAGCACCGGGACAGGGGCCACCGGGGAGCTGTTTTTT.

This clonotype was seen more than once but under ten times. The rearrangement links TRBV27 to TRBJ1-5, with D maybe TRBD1 (5 bases). The CDR3 loop spans 16 amino acids. Germline V gives CDR1 MNHEY, CDR2 SMNVEV (reference sequence). V lost 1 base and J lost 2, with 12 bases in between. CDR3 sequence reads: CASSLWGQGRNQPQHF. In DNA form, the CDR3 reads TGTGCCAGCAGTTTATGGGGCCAGGGCCGCAATCAGCCCCAGCATTTT.

The V call is TRBV5-1, the J call TRBJ2-5; no reliable D call. The CDR3 sequence is 14 residues long. V lost 0 bases to trimming and J lost 3 bases, with 9 bases between them. Germline V gene sequence: CDR1 SGHRS, CDR2 YFSETQ. CDR3 sequence: CASSLGQAKETQYF. In DNA form, the CDR3 reads TGCGCCAGCAGCTTGGGTCAGGCCAAAGAGACCCAGTACTTC.

The gene calls are TRBV29-1 and TRBJ2-1; possibly TRBD1 for D (6 bases). CDR3 size: 11 residues. Germline assignment: CDR1 SQVTM and CDR2 ANQGSEA. Trimming removed 5 bases at V and 6 bases at J, with 8 bases between. Here the CDR3 reads CSVTGSNEQFF. The CDR3 region has the DNA TGCAGCGTTACAGGGTCCAATGAGCAGTTCTTC.

This clonotype appeared once. This chain uses TRBV6-2 or TRBV6-3 with TRBJ2-1; D remains unclear. Trimming stripped 4 bases from V and 9 bases from J, with 10 bases between. The length of the CDR3 is 12 residues. Germline V gives CDR1 MNHEY, CDR2 SVGEGT. DNA of the CDR3: TGTGCCAGCAGTTCTTATGGGTCTGAGCAGTTCTTC. Protein product: CASSSYGSEQFF.

This chain joins TRBV29-1 and TRBJ1-1; no reliable D call. Germline-derived CDR1 and CDR2 are SQVTM and ANQGSEA. Between the trimmed V and J ends, which lost 3 bases and 1 base, there was a span of 9 bases. There are 13 residues in the CDR3. The CDR3: CSVDTSPNTEAFF. DNA of the CDR3: TGCAGCGTTGATACAAGTCCGAACACTGAAGCTTTCTTT. Filled out from reference TRBV29-1 and TRBJ1-1, the complete variable domain reads SAVISQKPSRDICQRGTSLTIQCQVDSQVTMMFWYRQQPGQSLTLIATANQGSEATYESGFVIDKFPISRPNLTFSTLTVSNMSPEDSSIYLCSVDTSPNTEAFFGQGTRLTVV.

The chain joins TRBV10-3 to TRBJ2-7; 11 nucleotides agree with TRBD2. Germline lookup yields CDR1 ENHRY and CDR2 SYGVKD. The CDR3 length is 15 residues. The ends lost 6 bases at V and 2 bases at J; junction bases unmatched: 6. CDR3 protein: CAISTGTSGTYEQYF. CDR3 coding DNA: TGTGCCATCAGCACCGGGACTAGCGGCACCTACGAGCAGTACTTC.

This clonotype appeared a few times. This chain uses TRBV5-1 with TRBJ1-4; no clear D gene. The CDR3 runs 15 residues. V was trimmed by 0 bases and J by 1 base, leaving 7 bases between them. Germline CDR1 is SGHRS and CDR2 is YFSETQ. The CDR3 DNA sequence: TGCGCCAGCAGCTTGGTGGGGAAAACTAATGAAAAACTGTTTTTT. Protein product: CASSLVGKTNEKLFF. Full variable domain (outside the CDR3, taken from reference TRBV5-1 and TRBJ1-4): KAGVTQTPRYLIKTRGQQVTLSCSPISGHRSVSWYQQTPGQGLQFLFEYFSETQRNKGNFPGRFSGRQFSNSRSEMNVSTLELGDSALYLCASSLVGKTNEKLFFGSGTQLSVL.

The rearrangement links TRBV6-2 or TRBV6-3 to TRBJ1-5; D possibly corresponds to TRBD1 (6 bases). Deletions cut 7 bases from V and 7 bases from J, with 14 bases between. CDR3 size: 13 residues. Germline CDR1 reads MNHEY; CDR2 reads SVGEGT. The CDR3 protein is CASTSGEGQPQHF. In DNA, the CDR3 is TGTGCCAGCACCTCAGGGGAAGGGCAGCCCCAGCATTTT.

This clonotype was counted only a few times. DNA for the CDR3: TGTGCCATCAGTGGGACAGCCGGCACTGAAGCTTTCTTT. Protein: CAISGTAGTEAFF. The chain employs TRBV10-3 and TRBJ1-1, with D tentatively TRBD1 (6 bases). The V gene lost 4 bases and the J gene lost 4 bases, with 10 bases spanning the gap. Germline V gene data show CDR1 as ENHRY and CDR2 as SYGVKD. The CDR3 sequence is 13 residues long.

The V and J genes are TRBV19 and TRBJ2-1; perhaps TRBD1 as D (6 bases). Trimming cost V 6 bases and J 8 bases, with 23 bases left between them. The CDR3 runs to 16 residues. Germline CDR1 LNHDA, CDR2 SQIVND (reference sequence). The CDR3 reads CASSRGRDRGSDEQFF. The DNA of the CDR3 is TGTGCCAGTAGCAGGGGAAGGGATAGGGGATCTGATGAGCAGTTCTTC.

This clonotype was counted between two and nine times. V is TRBV6-2 or TRBV6-3 and J is TRBJ1-3; D is uncertain. V was cut by 4 bases and J by 8 bases, with 15 bases left in between. Germline CDR1 and CDR2: MNHEY and SVGEGT. The CDR3 has 14 residues. The CDR3 DNA follows: TGTGCCAGCAGTTCGTCGACAAGGGTGGACACCATATATTTT. It is translated as CASSSSTRVDTIYF.